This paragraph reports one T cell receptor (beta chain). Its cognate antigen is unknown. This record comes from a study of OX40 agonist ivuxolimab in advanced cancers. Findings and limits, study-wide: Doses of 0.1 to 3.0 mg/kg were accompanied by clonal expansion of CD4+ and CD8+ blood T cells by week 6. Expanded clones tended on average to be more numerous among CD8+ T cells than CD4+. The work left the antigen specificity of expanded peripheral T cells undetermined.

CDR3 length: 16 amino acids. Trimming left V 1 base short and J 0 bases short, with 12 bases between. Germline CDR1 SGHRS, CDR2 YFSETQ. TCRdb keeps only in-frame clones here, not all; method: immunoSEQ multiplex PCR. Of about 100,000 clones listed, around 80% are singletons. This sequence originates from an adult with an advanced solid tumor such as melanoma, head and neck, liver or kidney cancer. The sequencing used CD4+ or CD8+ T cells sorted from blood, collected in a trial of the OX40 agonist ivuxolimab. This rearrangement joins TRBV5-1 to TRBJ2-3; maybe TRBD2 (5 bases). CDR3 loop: CASSLTSGSSTDTQYF. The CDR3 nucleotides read TGCGCCAGCAGCTTGACCTCGGGGTCTAGCACAGATACGCAGTATTTT.